Following are 13 T cell receptor beta chains from one sample sequenced in a study of blood T cell repertoires in COVID-19. The repertoire was sequenced with immunoSEQ multiplex PCR; TCRdb's copy has only in-frame clones and lacks some. This table has approximately 330,000 clones, 80% to 90% appearing once. The sequenced sample was peripheral blood. The origin of the receptors is a man aged 30-40 years with COVID-19, enrolled during active disease.

The chain employs TRBV4-3 and TRBJ2-3; 10 nucleotides align to TRBD2. CDR1 and CDR2 (germline): LGHNA, YSLEER. The CDR3 contains 16 residues. The V and J ends lost 3 bases and 4 bases, in that order; junction bases with no gene match: 7. The CDR3 bases are TGCGCCAGCAGCCAGGGTAACACTAGCGGGGCAGATACGCAGTATTTT. It yields the protein CASSQGNTSGADTQYF.

This sequence joins TRBV27 and TRBJ2-5; TRBD1 matches at 10 bases. This CDR3 has 15 amino acids. V shed 8 bases, J shed 4 bases, and the junction held 10 bases outside the gene matches. Germline V gene sequence: CDR1 MNHEY, CDR2 SMNVEV (reference sequence). As DNA, the CDR3 is TGTGCCAGCCAGCGTCTGACAGGGGGCGCAGAGACCCAGTACTTC. This translates into CASQRLTGGAETQYF.

The chain joins TRBV11-3 to TRBJ2-3, with unresolved D. The CDR3 spans 13 residues. V lost 5 bases and J lost 1, with 7 bases in between. Germline V gene lookup returns CDR1 SGHNT and CDR2 YENEEA. The DNA of the CDR3 is TGTGCCAGCAGCCCTCGTCGCACAGATACGCAGTATTTT. Translated, it gives CASSPRRTDTQYF.

This clone is labeled medium-sized (0.01 to 0.1%). This chain uses TRBV5-6 with TRBJ1-1, with D hard to call. The V end lost 4 bases, the J end lost 4 bases, and 11 bases lay between the germline ends. Per the germline V gene, CDR1 is SGHDT and CDR2 is YYEEEE. The CDR3 has 13 amino acids. CDR3: CASSPDLSTEAFF. The DNA for the CDR3 is TGTGCCAGCAGCCCCGATCTGAGCACTGAAGCTTTCTTT.

J is TRBJ2-7 and V is TRBV7-2; TRBD2 is a possible D gene (6 bases). The V gene's germline CDR1 is SGHTA and CDR2 FQGNSA. The V and J ends lost 5 bases and 0 bases respectively, with 14 bases between them. CDR3 length equals 15 residues. The CDR3 is CASSRPPSDSYEQYF. CDR3 DNA sequence: TGTGCCAGCAGCCGTCCGCCTAGCGACTCCTACGAGCAGTACTTC.

The V and J genes are TRBV19 and TRBJ1-2; D is possibly TRBD1 (5 bases). The CDR3 loop spans 18 amino acids. The germline gives CDR1 LNHDA, CDR2 SQIVND (reference sequence). Trimming took 6 bases from V and 0 from J, leaving 23 bases between them. CDR3 coding DNA: TGTGCCAGTAGAGGTGGGGAAGGGGCGGCCCGAGCTAACTATGGCTACACCTTC. It translates to CASRGGEGAARANYGYTF.

This sequence joins TRBV4-1 and TRBJ2-3; 10 bases line up with TRBD2. After removal of 1 base from V and 3 bases from J, the junction contained 7 bases not matched to a gene. Germline V lookup: CDR1 MGHRA, CDR2 YSYEKL. This CDR3 has 17 amino acids. CDR3 in amino acids: CASSQGAASGRTDTQYF. The CDR3 DNA reads as TGCGCCAGCAGCCAAGGGGCGGCTAGCGGGAGAACAGATACGCAGTATTTT.

The chain carries TRBV5-6 and TRBJ1-2; D call uncertain. This CDR3 comprises 17 residues. Trimming took 1 base from V and 0 from J, leaving 16 bases between them. Germline V gene data show CDR1 as SGHDT and CDR2 as YYEEEE. CDR3 sequence (DNA): TGTGCCAGCAGCTTGCGGGCGGACTATACACCTAACTATGGCTACACCTTC. This translates into CASSLRADYTPNYGYTF.

The V gene is TRBV5-1, the J gene TRBJ2-2, with D possibly being TRBD2 (6 bases). V was pared by 1 base and J by 7 bases, with 20 bases between. Germline V lookup: CDR1 SGHRS, CDR2 YFSETQ. This CDR3 has 17 amino acids. CDR3 region: CASSLRAASVQNGELFF. The CDR3 nucleotides are TGCGCCAGCAGCTTGAGAGCGGCTAGCGTACAGAACGGGGAGCTGTTTTTT.

This clone has a single count. The chain employs TRBV4-1 and TRBJ2-1; perhaps TRBD2 as D (6 bases). The V end was cut by 6 bases, the J end by 5 bases, with 20 bases between. Germline V gives CDR1 MGHRA, CDR2 YSYEKL. The CDR3 consists of 16 residues. CDR3 nucleotides: TGCGCCAGCAGGATAAGGGCGGGACCCGCTAACAATGAGCAGTTCTTC. Translation: CASRIRAGPANNEQFF.

The chain is built from TRBV10-3 and TRBJ1-1, with D tentatively TRBD1 (6 bases). Germline V gene sequence: CDR1 ENHRY, CDR2 SYGVKD. The CDR3 loop spans 14 amino acids. Trimming removed 6 bases at V and 1 base at J, with 12 bases between. The DNA of the CDR3 is TGTGCCATCAGAATTGGACAGACGAACACTGAAGCTTTCTTT. As protein: CAIRIGQTNTEAFF.

V gene TRBV6-2 or TRBV6-3 combines with J gene TRBJ2-2, with TRBD1 matching over 7 bases. The J segment lost 5 bases and the V segment lost 5 bases, leaving 8 bases of the junction unmatched. CDR3 length: 15 residues. Germline V CDR1 and CDR2: MNHEY, SVGEGT. CDR3 sequence: CASSRQGTGTGELFF. The DNA of the CDR3 is TGTGCCAGCAGTCGACAGGGAACCGGGACCGGGGAGCTGTTTTTT.

The rearrangement uses TRBV7-9 and TRBJ2-6, with TRBD1 matching 12 bases. Germline CDR1 reads SEHNR; CDR2 reads FQNEAQ (reference sequence). The trim removed 5 bases at V and 2 bases at J, leaving 7 bases unmatched. This CDR3 spans 18 amino acids. CDR3 loop: CASSRPGTGGTGANVLTF. The CDR3 DNA reads as TGTGCCAGCAGCCGTCCCGGGACAGGGGGCACTGGGGCCAACGTCCTGACTTTC.